These T cell receptor beta chains were read from a single sample in a study of blood T cells in healthy people across ages. TCRdb itself ran the 5' RACE reads through MiXCR, one entry per CDR3 protein. The sample records about 800,000 distinct CDR3 sequences, roughly 25% being singletons. The data were also submitted as part of a second study, on T cells of mothers and their children.

Sequenced: blood. The origin of the receptors is a boy aged 5-17 years in good health. Both conserved end residues are part of each CDR3. A D gene is named only where the DNA matches it firmly. Part of the rows lack a size; the others show once, few, many or a class for expanded clones.

d_call	v_call	j_call	clone_size	cdr3_aa	cdr3_nt
-	TRBV12-5	TRBJ2-2	-	CASGLSGSTGELFF	TGTGCTAGTGGTTTATCAGGGTCTACCGGGGAGCTGTTTTTT
-	TRBV7-3	TRBJ2-1	few	CASSRGAGYNEQFF	TGTGCCAGCAGCCGGGGGGCTGGTTACAATGAGCAGTTCTTC
-	TRBV6-2/TRBV6-3	TRBJ1-1	-	CASGNRAAETEAFF	TGTGCCAGCGGGAACAGGGCGGCAGAAACTGAAGCTTTCTTT
-	TRBV5-1	TRBJ1-1	few	CASSQNGGVFTEAFF	TGCGCCAGCAGCCAGAACGGGGGGGTCTTCACTGAAGCTTTCTTT
-	TRBV6-5	TRBJ1-1	-	CASSYRAEAFF	TGTGCCAGCAGTTATAGGGCCGAAGCTTTCTTT
-	TRBV29-1	TRBJ2-7	-	CSVAGQTYEQYF	TGCAGCGTCGCGGGACAGACCTACGAGCAGTACTTC
TRBD1	TRBV24-1	TRBJ2-1	-	CATSDPDHPLQGDAAWSSYNEQFF	TGTGCCACCAGTGATCCAGATCATCCCCTACAGGGGGATGCGGCGTGGAGCTCCTACAATGAGCAGTTCTTC
TRBD2	TRBV12-3/TRBV12-4	TRBJ2-1	few	CASRILLAGTGGEQFF	TGTGCCAGCAGAATACTACTAGCGGGGACAGGCGGTGAGCAGTTCTTC
TRBD2	TRBV25-1	TRBJ2-3	few	CASSEYLYGGGAFSTDTQYF	TGTGCCAGCAGTGAATATCTTTATGGCGGGGGGGCCTTCAGCACAGATACGCAGTATTTT
-	TRBV4-3	TRBJ1-6	many	CASSQELQSNSPLHF	TGCGCCAGCAGCCAAGAACTGCAGTCGAATTCACCCCTCCACTTT
-	TRBV6-6	TRBJ2-1	-	CASSYSTGSNEQFF	TGTGCCAGCAGTTACTCGACGGGTAGCAATGAGCAGTTCTTC
-	TRBV29-1	TRBJ2-7	-	CSVHTGNYEQYF	TGCAGCGTTCACACCGGGAACTACGAGCAGTACTTC
-	TRBV7-2	TRBJ2-6	few	CASSLDAVTNVLTF	TGTGCCAGCAGCTTAGATGCGGTAACCAACGTCCTGACTTTC
-	TRBV20-1	TRBJ1-2	-	CSASGDNYGYTF	TGCAGTGCTTCGGGGGATAACTATGGCTACACCTTC
TRBD2	TRBV20-1	TRBJ2-5	-	CSARVAGGPGETQYF	TGCAGTGCTAGAGTAGCGGGGGGCCCGGGCGAGACCCAGTACTTC
-	TRBV20-1	TRBJ2-1	few	CSAGTQDSEQFF	TGCAGTGCCGGGACTCAGGATAGTGAGCAGTTCTTC
-	TRBV10-3	TRBJ2-1	few	CAISDGTGGANEQFF	TGTGCCATCAGTGACGGGACTGGCGGAGCCAATGAGCAGTTCTTC
TRBD2	TRBV27	TRBJ2-5	-	CASSLLGRGSGELETQYF	TGTGCCAGCAGTTTACTGGGCCGCGGGAGTGGGGAGTTGGAGACCCAGTACTTC
-	TRBV20-1	TRBJ2-7	-	CSASPGGLSSYEQYF	TGCAGTGCTAGTCCCGGCGGATTAAGCTCCTACGAGCAGTACTTC
TRBD1	TRBV24-1	TRBJ2-5	few	CATRSQGLGETQYF	TGTGCCACCAGGTCACAGGGGCTGGGAGAGACCCAGTACTTC
TRBD2	TRBV9	TRBJ2-3	few	CASRSLAGGPSDTQYF	TGTGCCAGCAGAAGCCTAGCGGGGGGGCCCTCAGATACGCAGTATTTT
-	TRBV14	TRBJ1-5	-	CASSRTGTSNQPQHF	TGTGCCAGCAGCCGCACGGGAACCAGCAATCAGCCCCAGCATTTT
-	TRBV3-1	TRBJ2-3	-	CASSQVRSGTHTDTQYF	TGTGCCAGCAGCCAAGTCAGATCGGGCACCCACACAGATACGCAGTATTTT
-	TRBV7-3	TRBJ2-5	-	CASSPMGGLETQYF	TGTGCCAGCAGCCCCATGGGGGGCTTGGAGACCCAGTACTTC
TRBD1	TRBV27	TRBJ2-7	-	CASSLSPSGTVNEQYF	TGTGCCAGCAGTTTATCCCCATCCGGGACAGTCAACGAGCAGTACTTC
TRBD1	TRBV20-1	TRBJ2-7	few	CSAEDGQGAYEQYF	TGCAGTGCTGAAGATGGACAGGGCGCCTACGAGCAGTACTTC
-	TRBV5-1	TRBJ1-4	-	CASSLLPTPTNEKLFF	TGCGCCAGCAGCTTGCTCCCGACGCCAACTAATGAAAAACTGTTTTTT
-	TRBV29-1	TRBJ2-3	-	CSVVDDRSMADTQYF	TGCAGCGTTGTCGACGACCGAAGCATGGCAGATACGCAGTATTTT
TRBD1	TRBV28	TRBJ1-1	-	CASRRPPGQGYTEAFF	TGTGCCAGCCGACGGCCTCCGGGACAGGGGTACACTGAAGCTTTCTTT
-	TRBV12-3/TRBV12-4	TRBJ2-4	-	CASSLGGPVLDQYF	TGTGCCAGCTCCCTAGGGGGACCCGTTTTGGACCAGTACTTC
-	TRBV2	TRBJ1-1	-	CASRTGHISMNTEAFF	TGTGCCAGCAGAACGGGGCACATCTCCATGAACACTGAAGCTTTCTTT
-	TRBV5-1	TRBJ1-1	-	CASSLELRGGKAFF	TGCGCCAGCAGCTTGGAACTCAGGGGTGGGAAAGCTTTCTTT
-	TRBV6-5	TRBJ2-3	-	CASSYLDSGDTQYF	TGTGCCAGCAGTTACTTGGATAGCGGTGATACGCAGTATTTT
TRBD1	TRBV12-3/TRBV12-4	TRBJ2-2	many	CASSSRGRMIGELFF	TGTGCCAGCAGTTCCAGGGGGCGAATGATCGGGGAGCTGTTTTTT
TRBD2	TRBV19	TRBJ2-1	few	CASSPGASGSGEQFF	TGTGCCAGCAGCCCGGGGGCTAGCGGGAGTGGTGAGCAGTTCTTC
TRBD2	TRBV4-1	TRBJ2-2	few	CASSQTGLAGATGELFF	TGCGCCAGCAGCCAAACGGGACTAGCGGGAGCCACCGGGGAGCTGTTTTTT
TRBD1	TRBV10-3	TRBJ1-1	-	CAINSGQGYTEAFF	TGTGCCATCAATTCAGGACAGGGTTATACTGAAGCTTTCTTT
-	TRBV29-1	TRBJ1-2	-	CSVEVAGVLNYGYTF	TGCAGCGTTGAGGTCGCCGGGGTATTGAACTATGGCTACACCTTC
-	TRBV2	TRBJ1-1	few	CASEVQGLRDTEAFF	TGTGCCAGCGAGGTTCAGGGCCTGCGGGACACTGAAGCTTTCTTT
-	TRBV28	TRBJ1-3	-	CASSFLVQSISGNTIYF	TGTGCCAGCAGTTTCCTAGTGCAGTCTATTAGCGGAAACACCATATATTTT
TRBD1	TRBV27	TRBJ2-5	-	CASSAYAGTGGRETQYF	TGTGCCAGCAGTGCCTATGCCGGGACAGGGGGTCGGGAGACCCAGTACTTC
-	TRBV28	TRBJ2-7	-	CASQGLPPEQYF	TGTGCCAGCCAGGGACTTCCGCCCGAGCAGTACTTC
TRBD1	TRBV6-5	TRBJ2-6	-	CASSYSRDSSGANVLTF	TGTGCCAGCAGTTACTCCAGGGACAGCTCTGGGGCCAACGTCCTGACTTTC
TRBD1	TRBV6-5	TRBJ1-2	-	CASLNPGTGNYGYTF	TGTGCCAGCCTGAACCCCGGGACAGGGAACTATGGCTACACCTTC
TRBD1	TRBV6-2/TRBV6-3	TRBJ2-1	-	CASSYFLSGTGINNEQFF	TGTGCCAGCAGTTACTTTTTAAGCGGGACAGGGATTAACAATGAGCAGTTCTTC
-	TRBV12-3/TRBV12-4	TRBJ2-5	few	CASSLAPPGINGQYF	TGTGCCAGCAGTTTAGCGCCTCCAGGGATCAACGGGCAGTACTTC
-	TRBV18	TRBJ2-7	-	CASSDRDAPYEQYF	TGTGCCAGCTCAGACCGGGACGCACCCTACGAGCAGTACTTC
-	TRBV29-1	TRBJ2-1	few	CSVGGQGGSSYNEQFF	TGCAGCGTTGGTGGGCAGGGCGGAAGCTCCTACAATGAGCAGTTCTTC
TRBD2	TRBV12-3/TRBV12-4	TRBJ2-2	-	CASSFILGTSGRAITGELFF	TGTGCCAGCAGTTTCATCCTTGGGACTAGCGGGAGGGCCATCACCGGGGAGCTGTTTTTT
TRBD1	TRBV3-1	TRBJ1-4	few	CASSQRGQVDEKLFF	TGTGCCAGCAGCCAAAGGGGACAGGTGGATGAAAAACTGTTTTTT
-	TRBV27	TRBJ1-4	-	CASSSPGDSNEKLFF	TGTGCCAGCAGTTCCCCAGGGGACTCTAATGAAAAACTGTTTTTT
-	TRBV6-6	TRBJ1-4	few	CASSYGVREKLFF	TGTGCCAGCAGTTATGGGGTGCGGGAAAAACTGTTTTTT
-	TRBV5-4	TRBJ1-2	-	CASSWRDGDNYGYTF	TGTGCCAGCAGCTGGAGGGACGGGGACAACTATGGCTACACCTTC
TRBD1	TRBV7-9	TRBJ1-4	few	CASSPPDRVDEKLFF	TGTGCCAGCAGCCCCCCCGACAGGGTTGATGAAAAACTGTTTTTT
TRBD2	TRBV28	TRBJ2-1	few	CASGGGTSGRHNEQFF	TGTGCCAGCGGAGGGGGAACTAGCGGGAGGCACAATGAGCAGTTCTTC
-	TRBV24-1	TRBJ2-2	few	CATSDLTGQKYTGELFF	TGTGCCACCAGTGATTTAACCGGCCAGAAATACACCGGGGAGCTGTTTTTT
-	TRBV28	TRBJ1-1	few	CASRTDSNTEAFF	TGTGCCAGCAGAACTGACAGTAACACTGAAGCTTTCTTT
TRBD1	TRBV20-1	TRBJ2-5	-	CGAGDRGGKTQYF	TGCGGTGCTGGAGACAGGGGAGGAAAGACCCAGTACTTC
TRBD1	TRBV19	TRBJ2-6	few	CASSRQGELGGANVLTF	TGTGCCAGTTCACGGCAGGGGGAGCTTGGAGGGGCCAACGTCCTGACTTTC